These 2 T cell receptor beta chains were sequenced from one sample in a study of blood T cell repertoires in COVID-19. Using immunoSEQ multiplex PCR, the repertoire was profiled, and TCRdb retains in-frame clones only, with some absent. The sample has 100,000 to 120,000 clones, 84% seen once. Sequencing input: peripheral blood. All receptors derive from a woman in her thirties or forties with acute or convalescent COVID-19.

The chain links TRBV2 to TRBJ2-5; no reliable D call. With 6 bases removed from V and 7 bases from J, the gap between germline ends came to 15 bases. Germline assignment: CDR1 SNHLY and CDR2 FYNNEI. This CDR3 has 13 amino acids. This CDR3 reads CASRGRSKATQYF. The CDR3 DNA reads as TGTGCCAGCAGGGGCAGATCCAAGGCGACCCAGTACTTC.

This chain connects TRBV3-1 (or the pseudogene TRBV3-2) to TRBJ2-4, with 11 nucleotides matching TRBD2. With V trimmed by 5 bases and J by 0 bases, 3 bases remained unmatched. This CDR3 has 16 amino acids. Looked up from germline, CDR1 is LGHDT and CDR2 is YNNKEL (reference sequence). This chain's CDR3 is CASSGLAGLAKNIQYF. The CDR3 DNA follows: TGTGCCAGCAGCGGACTAGCGGGCCTAGCCAAAAACATTCAGTACTTC.